Here is one TCR beta chain with its context. As yet, its antigen is unknown. The data stem from a study of cytotoxic CD8 clonotypes in ibrutinib-treated CLL. Study-wide results and caveats: Public clonotypes showed up rarely, and on treatment they shrank or held steady. At ibrutinib response, clonality increased, and at progression it declined back toward baseline.

TCR beta libraries used roughly 1.8 micrograms of DNA from cryopreserved PBMCs. The protocol was immunoSEQ multiplex PCR, while the TCRdb copy is restricted to in-frame clones and leaves out a portion. This sample has approximately 130,000 clones, with about 85% found just once. The receptor was isolated from a human donor with chronic lymphocytic leukemia. The sequencing here drew on PBMCs, taken after 24 months of ibrutinib treatment.

Here the CDR3 DNA reads TGTGCCAGCTCACGGGACCTCTCTGGAAACACCATATATTTT. It codes for CASSRDLSGNTIYF. J is TRBJ1-3 and V is TRBV18, with D possibly TRBD1 on 5 matching bases. Between the trimmed V and J ends, which lost 4 bases and 0 bases, there was a span of 7 bases. This CDR3 region has 14 residues. The germline V gene encodes CDR1 KGHSH and CDR2 LQKENI.